A selection of T cell receptor beta chains follows, all from one sample in a study of beta chain features in type 1 diabetes. Some clones are missing from TCRdb's copy, which holds only in-frame ones; the method was immunoSEQ multiplex PCR. The sample holds roughly 240,000 clones, 68% seen once. Sequenced material: naive CD4+ T cells from blood. The origin of the receptors is a man between 25 and 39 years old in good health. CDR3s include the opening cysteine and the closing phenylalanine or tryptophan. D genes are given only for firm matches. The size field is filled for only some rows; it gives once, few, many or a size class.

TRBV29-1	TRBD2	TRBJ2-3	.	CSFRWRDYTDTQYF	TGCAGCTTTAGGTGGCGGGACTACACAGATACGCAGTATTTT
TRBV7-8	.	TRBJ2-1	.	CASGPRDFSYNEQFF	TGTGCCAGCGGGCCCCGAGACTTCTCCTACAATGAGCAGTTCTTC
TRBV18	.	TRBJ2-7	.	CASSPDWSSYEQYF	TGTGCCAGCTCACCAGACTGGAGCTCCTACGAGCAGTACTTC
TRBV30	TRBD1	TRBJ2-3	.	CAWRPGQGFTDTQYF	TGTGCCTGGAGGCCGGGACAGGGGTTCACAGATACGCAGTATTTT
TRBV30	.	TRBJ1-4	.	CAWTMSGSGEKLFF	TGTGCCTGGACCATGTCAGGGTCGGGTGAAAAACTGTTTTTT
TRBV2	TRBD2	TRBJ2-7	.	CASRIGTSGSSYEQYF	TGTGCCAGCAGGATTGGGACTAGCGGGTCCTCCTACGAGCAGTACTTC
TRBV29-1	.	TRBJ2-3	.	CSVAPGATTDTQYF	TGCAGCGTTGCCCCTGGTGCGACCACAGATACGCAGTATTTT
TRBV10-3	TRBD2	TRBJ2-1	.	CAISRREASGNHEQFF	TGTGCCATCAGTCGTCGGGAGGCTAGCGGTAATCATGAGCAGTTCTTC
TRBV18	.	TRBJ2-3	.	CASSPQEDTQYF	TGTGCCAGCTCACCTCAAGAGGATACGCAGTATTTT
TRBV30	.	TRBJ1-1	.	CAWADSMNTEAFF	TGTGCCTGGGCGGACAGCATGAACACTGAAGCTTTCTTT
TRBV5-6	.	TRBJ2-3	.	CASSLGLDTQYF	TGTGCCAGCAGCTTAGGGCTAGATACGCAGTATTTT
TRBV7-2	.	TRBJ2-3	.	CASSFRGTRTDTQYF	TGTGCCAGCAGCTTCCGGGGGACCCGCACAGATACGCAGTATTTT
TRBV9	TRBD1	TRBJ2-2	.	CASSPTGFFTGELFF	TGTGCCAGCTCTCCGACAGGGTTTTTTACCGGGGAGCTGTTTTTT
TRBV30	.	TRBJ2-6	.	CAWREPGANVLTF	TGTGCCTGGAGAGAGCCTGGGGCCAACGTCCTGACTTTC
TRBV30	.	TRBJ2-1	.	CAWRLSSYNEQFF	TGTGCCTGGAGACTCAGCTCCTACAATGAGCAGTTCTTC
TRBV7-2	.	TRBJ2-5	.	CASSSGNTYQETQYF	TGTGCCAGCAGCTCCGGGAACACGTACCAAGAGACCCAGTACTTC
TRBV9	TRBD1	TRBJ1-6	few	CASSASGGNNSPLHF	TGTGCCAGCAGCGCATCAGGGGGAAATAATTCACCCCTCCACTTT
TRBV4-3	TRBD2	TRBJ2-5	few	CASSQAASGRWQETQYF	TGCGCCAGCAGCCAAGCAGCTAGCGGGAGGTGGCAAGAGACCCAGTACTTC
TRBV6-5	TRBD1	TRBJ2-1	.	CAKTTGDIYNEQFF	TGTGCCAAAACGACAGGGGATATATACAATGAGCAGTTCTTC
TRBV30	.	TRBJ2-1	.	CAWSVQQGSEQFF	TGTGCCTGGAGTGTACAGCAGGGCAGTGAGCAGTTCTTC
TRBV25-1	.	TRBJ2-3	.	CASSFPLTRGYTDTQYF	TGTGCCAGCAGTTTTCCTCTGACTAGGGGGTACACAGATACGCAGTATTTT
TRBV9	TRBD2	TRBJ2-7	.	CASSEASGPVGLYEQYF	TGTGCCAGCAGCGAGGCTAGCGGGCCCGTCGGCCTCTACGAGCAGTACTTC
TRBV29-1	.	TRBJ2-1	few	CSVVGRYYNEQFF	TGCAGCGTTGTTGGACGGTACTACAATGAGCAGTTCTTC
TRBV29-1	.	TRBJ2-4	.	CSVVFGGGNIQYF	TGCAGCGTTGTTTTTGGGGGCGGGAACATTCAGTACTTC
TRBV7-2	.	TRBJ1-5	.	CASSNRGGNQPQHF	TGTGCCAGCAGCAATCGGGGGGGCAATCAGCCCCAGCATTTT
TRBV5-1	.	TRBJ1-1	.	CASSFGNSFMNTEAFF	TGCGCCAGCAGCTTCGGGAACAGCTTCATGAACACTGAAGCTTTCTTT
TRBV15	.	TRBJ2-7	.	CATSSPPWAGNEQYF	TGTGCCACCAGCTCCCCCCCTTGGGCCGGCAACGAGCAGTACTTC
TRBV4-1	TRBD2	TRBJ2-1	.	CASSQGLAGGWNEQFF	TGCGCCAGCAGCCAAGGTCTAGCGGGAGGTTGGAATGAGCAGTTCTTC
TRBV5-4	.	TRBJ2-3	.	CASSLRRVHTDTQYF	TGTGCCAGCAGCTTAAGACGGGTCCACACAGATACGCAGTATTTT
TRBV29-1	TRBD1	TRBJ2-4	once	CSVVGADRVMKNIQYF	TGCAGCGTCGTTGGGGCAGACAGGGTTATGAAAAACATTCAGTACTTC
TRBV7-8	TRBD2	TRBJ2-1	once	CASSHRRGGGNEQFF	TGTGCCAGCAGCCACCGGCGGGGGGGCGGTAATGAGCAGTTCTTC